This TCR beta chain originates from a study of control samples from healthy donors and cancer patients. Method: immunoSEQ multiplex PCR; TCRdb's copy keeps in-frame clones and lacks some. The repertoire holds under 60,000 clones, over 90% seen once, with roughly a quarter in the top ten. Input material: PBMCs. The receptor was isolated from a woman aged 45 to 65 with head and neck cancer.

For the CDR3, the DNA is TGTGCCAGCGGGGACAGGGAGGACTATAATTCACCCCTCCACTTT. It translates to CASGDREDYNSPLHF. This sequence joins TRBV6-6 and TRBJ1-6; TRBD1 matches 9 bases. From germline, CDR1 is MNHNY and CDR2 SVGAGI (reference sequence). The V segment lost 8 bases and the J segment 3 bases; nucleotides outside the gene matches: 5. This CDR3 contains 15 residues.